This is a list of T cell receptor beta chains from one sample in a study of monozygotic twins with inflammatory bowel disease. TCRdb re-analyzed the 5' RACE reads; it lists each CDR3 protein once, without DNA. This table holds some 210,000 distinct CDR3 sequences. Material for sequencing was blood. These receptors were obtained from a human donor with ulcerative colitis or Crohn's disease, or a healthy co-twin of an affected twin (not recorded which). Each CDR3 is given with its conserved first and last residue.

len: 14; v_gene: TRBV11-2; j_gene: TRBJ2-3; CDR3aa: CASSFRGTTDTQYF
len: 16; v_gene: TRBV7-6; j_gene: TRBJ2-3; CDR3aa: CASSQLAGGAKDTQYF
len: 14; v_gene: TRBV12-3/TRBV12-4; j_gene: TRBJ2-2; CDR3aa: CASTRTASTGELFF
len: 13; v_gene: TRBV29-1; j_gene: TRBJ1-2; CDR3aa: CSVQPQMKEGYTF
len: 15; v_gene: TRBV4-2; j_gene: TRBJ2-3; CDR3aa: CASSPRLAGTDTQYF
len: 15; v_gene: TRBV12-3/TRBV12-4; j_gene: TRBJ2-5; CDR3aa: CASTRGPPFPETQYF
len: 13; v_gene: TRBV15; j_gene: TRBJ1-1; CDR3aa: CATSSGGATEAFF
len: 11; v_gene: TRBV12-5; j_gene: TRBJ2-1; CDR3aa: CASGSSNEQFF
len: 18; v_gene: TRBV18; j_gene: TRBJ2-6; CDR3aa: CASSPFGVPTSGANVLTF
len: 15; v_gene: TRBV5-1; j_gene: TRBJ2-1; CDR3aa: CASSFYRVWRNEQFF
len: 13; v_gene: TRBV6-2/TRBV6-3; j_gene: TRBJ2-3; CDR3aa: CASIQLGTDTQYF
len: 15; v_gene: TRBV5-1; j_gene: TRBJ1-6; CDR3aa: CASSPQGAQESPLHF
len: 14; v_gene: TRBV5-1; j_gene: TRBJ2-2; CDR3aa: CASSLALRTGELFF
len: 12; v_gene: TRBV7-9; j_gene: TRBJ1-1; CDR3aa: CASSPPITEAFF
len: 16; v_gene: TRBV5-5; j_gene: TRBJ1-1; CDR3aa: CASSPPLLQGAAEAFF
len: 13; v_gene: TRBV20-1; j_gene: TRBJ2-3; CDR3aa: CSASGGAPDTQYF
len: 17; v_gene: TRBV5-1; j_gene: TRBJ2-7; CDR3aa: CASSLTYPGTGAYEQYF
len: 15; v_gene: TRBV7-2; j_gene: TRBJ2-3; CDR3aa: CASSLVVAGVDTQYF
len: 12; v_gene: TRBV7-2; j_gene: TRBJ1-1; CDR3aa: CASSLGAWEAFF
len: 16; v_gene: TRBV5-1; j_gene: TRBJ1-1; CDR3aa: CASSSGQGRDTTEAFF
len: 12; v_gene: TRBV20-1; j_gene: TRBJ2-7; CDR3aa: CSAATGSYEQYF
len: 16; v_gene: TRBV20-1; j_gene: TRBJ1-2; CDR3aa: CSASGGGLVGGGGYTF
len: 16; v_gene: TRBV7-6; j_gene: TRBJ2-1; CDR3aa: CASSLRTSGDNNEQFF
len: 15; v_gene: TRBV7-2; j_gene: TRBJ2-1; CDR3aa: CASSLGGGGYNEQFF
len: 16; v_gene: TRBV18; j_gene: TRBJ2-3; CDR3aa: CASSLGQRGSTDTQYF
len: 14; v_gene: TRBV5-1; j_gene: TRBJ1-1; CDR3aa: CASSLAHADTEAFF
len: 16; v_gene: TRBV11-2; j_gene: TRBJ2-2; CDR3aa: CASSRISGGASGELFF
len: 13; v_gene: TRBV13; j_gene: TRBJ1-1; CDR3aa: CASSSTGGSEAFF
len: 15; v_gene: TRBV5-1; j_gene: TRBJ1-3; CDR3aa: CASSLSVGPMNTIYF
len: 16; v_gene: TRBV15; j_gene: TRBJ1-4; CDR3aa: CATSRELGQANEKLFF
len: 14; v_gene: TRBV16; j_gene: TRBJ1-6; CDR3aa: CASSALSYNSPLHF
len: 15; v_gene: TRBV5-4; j_gene: TRBJ1-1; CDR3aa: CASSSVRGGNTEAFF